Listed below are T cell receptor beta chains from one sample, sequenced in a study of regulatory T cells in long-lasting Graves disease. In TCRdb, the multiplex PCR reads were re-called with MiXCR into one record per CDR3 protein. The sample carries 500,000 or so distinct CDR3 sequences, 15% to 20% recorded once. The sample also formed part of further work on T cells in Graves' hyperthyroidism and ophthalmopathy.

The source material was peripheral blood mononuclear cells (PBMCs), sampled at new diagnosis, from a patient treated with antithyroid drugs. These receptors came from a man between 35 and 55 years old with Graves disease. Both conserved end residues are part of each CDR3. A D gene is named only where the DNA matches it firmly. Size tells how often a clone was seen (once, few, many) or the class of an expanded clone, and some rows leave it out.

V gene	clone size	J gene	D gene	CDR3 protein	CDR3 DNA
TRBV24-1	many	TRBJ2-5	TRBD1	CATSDRTGGRETQYF	TGTGCCACCAGTGACCGGACAGGGGGCCGTGAGACCCAGTACTTC
TRBV5-1	many	TRBJ1-4	.	CASSWAEGNEKLFF	TGCGCCAGCAGCTGGGCAGAAGGAAATGAAAAACTGTTTTTT
TRBV5-1	many	TRBJ2-4	TRBD1	CASSFRTGGVEKNIQYF	TGCGCCAGCAGCTTCCGGACAGGGGGAGTTGAGAAAAACATTCAGTACTTC
TRBV18	few	TRBJ2-1	.	CASSPTRSSEQFF	TGTGCCAGCTCTCCGACCCGGAGTAGTGAGCAGTTCTTC
TRBV4-2	.	TRBJ2-1	TRBD2	CASSQVSGALDEQFF	TGTGCCAGCAGCCAGGTTAGCGGGGCCTTGGATGAGCAGTTCTTC
TRBV3-1	many	TRBJ1-1	.	CASSHFGVAEAFF	TGTGCCAGCAGCCACTTTGGGGTGGCTGAAGCTTTCTTT
TRBV28	many	TRBJ2-5	TRBD2	CASKPSGRDVETQYF	TGTGCCAGCAAGCCTAGCGGGAGAGATGTGGAGACCCAGTACTTC
TRBV12-3/TRBV12-4	many	TRBJ1-2	.	CASSPSGVPGSWGYTF	TGTGCCAGCAGTCCAAGCGGGGTTCCTGGCTCGTGGGGCTACACCTTC
TRBV4-1	few	TRBJ2-2	.	CASSQEGARTGELFF	TGCGCCAGCAGCCAAGAGGGGGCGCGCACCGGGGAGCTGTTTTTT
TRBV28	many	TRBJ1-5	.	CASTEGKGGYRGQPQHF	TGTGCCAGCACCGAGGGGAAGGGGGGGTATCGGGGTCAGCCCCAGCATTTT
TRBV5-1	many	TRBJ2-1	.	CASSFAWSGAHNEQFF	TGCGCCAGCAGCTTTGCGTGGTCGGGAGCGCACAATGAGCAGTTCTTC
TRBV5-1	.	TRBJ2-2	.	CASSAGVTGELFF	TGCGCCAGCAGTGCAGGGGTCACCGGGGAGCTGTTTTTT
TRBV10-3	.	TRBJ2-1	.	CAISDVNEQFF	TGTGCCATCAGTGACGTCAATGAGCAGTTCTTC
TRBV7-9	once	TRBJ1-2	.	CASSADTLFGYTF	TGTGCCAGCAGCGCGGACACCCTTTTTGGCTACACCTTC
TRBV20-1	many	TRBJ2-7	TRBD2	CSASLAGGFSYEQYF	TGCAGTGCTAGTCTGGCGGGAGGGTTCTCCTACGAGCAGTACTTC
TRBV20-1	many	TRBJ2-7	TRBD2	CSAREPLAGENEQYF	TGCAGTGCTAGAGAGCCCCTAGCGGGAGAAAACGAGCAGTACTTC
TRBV5-1	many	TRBJ2-7	TRBD1	CASRSNTGTGAYEQYF	TGCGCCAGCAGGTCTAATACCGGGACAGGGGCCTACGAGCAGTACTTC
TRBV2	many	TRBJ2-7	TRBD2	CASRTASGTYEQYF	TGTGCCAGCAGAACGGCTAGCGGGACCTACGAGCAGTACTTC
TRBV24-1	many	TRBJ2-1	.	CATSENAQIEQFF	TGTGCCACCAGTGAGAACGCGCAGATTGAGCAGTTCTTC
TRBV6-2/TRBV6-3	.	TRBJ2-7	TRBD2	CASTPGTSGRAVEQYF	TGTGCCAGCACTCCAGGGACTAGCGGGAGGGCCGTCGAGCAGTACTTC